These 3 T cell receptor beta chains were sequenced from one sample in a study of blood T cell repertoires in COVID-19. The table came from immunoSEQ multiplex PCR; TCRdb's copy has only in-frame clones and leaves some out. Counted here are fewer than 300,000 clones, 85% to 90% occurring once; the ten biggest clones make up around 5.8%. Material for sequencing was peripheral blood. All receptors derive from a woman in her forties or fifties with COVID-19, enrolled during active disease.

The rearrangement uses TRBV27 and TRBJ2-1; 11 nucleotides match TRBD2. Germline trimming cut 4 bases from V and 8 bases from J; bases unmatched to any gene: 4. This CDR3 is built from 14 residues. Germline assignment: CDR1 MNHEY and CDR2 SMNVEV (reference sequence). CDR3 bases: TGTGCCAGCAGTTCGACTAGCGGGATCTATGAGCAGTTCTTC. Translation gives CASSSTSGIYEQFF.

The rearrangement uses TRBV27 and TRBJ2-3; 8 nucleotides line up with TRBD1. The CDR3 totals 20 residues. V was pared by 1 base and J by 2 bases, with 17 bases of the junction left unmatched. Looked up from germline, CDR1 is MNHEY and CDR2 is SMNVEV (reference sequence). Here the CDR3 reads CASSLYPFPGQDPTTDTQYF. CDR3 DNA sequence: TGTGCCAGCAGTTTATACCCATTCCCGGGACAGGACCCCACCACAGATACGCAGTATTTT.

With respect to this clone: Relative to the germline gene, one junction end is altered; a read error may explain this. The V call is TRBV7-7, the J call TRBJ2-7; 13 positions agree with TRBD2. CDR3 length: 18 amino acids. The germline CDR1 and CDR2 sequences are SSHAT and FNYEAQ (reference sequence). The CDR3 spells CASSLALLTSGRACEQYF. The CDR3 region has the DNA TGTGCTAGCAGCTTAGCGCTCCTTACTAGCGGGAGGGCCTGCGAGCAGTACTTC.